A single sample gave rise to the 3 T cell receptor beta chains below, sequenced in a study of T cell repertoires in cytomegalovirus infection. Their recognized antigens are unknown. TCRdb re-called the reads with MiXCR, one entry per CDR3 protein. The data hold hundreds of thousands of distinct CDR3 sequences, with under 55% observed a single time. Sequencing used cultured PBMCs, obtained from culture after CMV antigen stimulation. The receptors were gathered from a human donor in good health (CMV status not recorded). Some clones in this sample may be carry-over from other donors' samples.

This clonotype has ten or more counts. V usage is TRBV7-2 and J usage is TRBJ1-2, with 8 bases fitting TRBD1. V lost 5 bases and J lost 7; bases outside the gene matches: 9. Per the germline V gene, CDR1 is SGHTA and CDR2 is FQGNSA. The CDR3 is made up of 14 amino acids. The CDR3, as DNA: TGTGCCAGCAGCCCACGACAGGGGTTGTCTGGCTACACCTTC. Translated, it gives CASSPRQGLSGYTF.

The V and J genes are TRBV20-1 and TRBJ2-7, with TRBD2 matching 11 bases. CDR3 length: 16 residues. From germline, CDR1 is DFQATT and CDR2 SNEGSKA (reference sequence). J gave up 5 bases and V 2 bases, and 11 bases lay outside the gene matches. The CDR3 DNA sequence: TGCAGTGCTAGACCCCTGACTAGCGGGACTGCGGACGAGCAGTACTTC. Amino acids: CSARPLTSGTADEQYF.

This clonotype was counted between two and nine times. This chain uses TRBV4-2 with TRBJ1-1, with no clear D. The CDR3 sequence is 13 residues long. Trimming pared 0 bases from V and 1 base from J, leaving 3 bases between. Germline-derived CDR1 and CDR2 are LGHNA and YNFKEQ. CDR3 sequence: CASSQDGNTEAFF. CDR3 nucleotide sequence: TGTGCCAGCAGCCAAGACGGGAACACTGAAGCTTTCTTT.